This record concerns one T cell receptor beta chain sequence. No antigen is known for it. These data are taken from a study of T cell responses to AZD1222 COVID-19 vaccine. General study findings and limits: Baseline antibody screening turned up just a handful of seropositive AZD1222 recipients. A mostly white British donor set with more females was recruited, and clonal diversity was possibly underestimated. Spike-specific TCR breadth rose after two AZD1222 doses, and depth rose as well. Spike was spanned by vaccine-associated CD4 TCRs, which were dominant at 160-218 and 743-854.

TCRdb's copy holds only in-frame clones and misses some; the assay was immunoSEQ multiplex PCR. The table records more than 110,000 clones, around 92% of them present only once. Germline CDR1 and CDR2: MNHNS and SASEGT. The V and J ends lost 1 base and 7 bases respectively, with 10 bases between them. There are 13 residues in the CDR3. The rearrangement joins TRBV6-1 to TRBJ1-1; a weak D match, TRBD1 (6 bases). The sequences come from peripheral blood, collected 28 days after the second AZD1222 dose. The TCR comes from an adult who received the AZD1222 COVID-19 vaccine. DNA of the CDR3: TGTGCCAGCAGTGAAGATCGGGGGCTTGAAGCTTTCTTT. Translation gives CASSEDRGLEAFF.